The 30 T cell receptor beta chains listed next were all sequenced from one sample in a study of cytomegalovirus exposure and HLA in healthy donors. The PCR contained 60 Vbeta and 13 Jbeta primers. Here immunoSEQ multiplex PCR was the method, and the copy in TCRdb shows in-frame clones only, minus some. The table lists about 160,000 clones, over 70% of them singletons. The sequenced sample consisted of PBMCs. The receptors stem from a woman aged 40 to 55 in good health and CMV-seropositive.

This clone showed up just a few times. The chain has TRBV5-1 and TRBJ1-2; tentative D call: TRBD1 (5 bases). Between the trimmed V and J ends, which lost 0 bases and 5 bases, there was a span of 11 bases. This CDR3 has 14 residues. CDR1 SGHRS and CDR2 YFSETQ come from the germline V gene. The CDR3 reads CASSLVEGRYGYTF. The CDR3 bases are TGCGCCAGCAGCTTGGTGGAGGGGCGTTATGGCTACACCTTC.

The V and J genes are TRBV5-1 and TRBJ2-2; 7 nucleotides agree with TRBD1. Germline CDR1 reads SGHRS; CDR2 reads YFSETQ. With 4 bases clipped from V and 5 bases from J, the junction kept 8 bases outside the gene matches. The CDR3 spans 15 residues. DNA for the CDR3: TGCGCCAGCAGCGGCCCAGGGGGTGGGACCGGGGAGCTGTTTTTT. Translating it yields CASSGPGGGTGELFF.

This chain links TRBV5-1 with TRBJ2-7; possible D gene TRBD1, 6 bases. Looked up from germline, CDR1 is SGHRS and CDR2 is YFSETQ. V shed 7 bases and J shed 0 bases, with 20 bases lying between them. The CDR3 contains 16 residues. The CDR3 reads CASHKGDKSSSYEQYF. CDR3 nucleotides: TGCGCCAGCCATAAGGGGGACAAATCGAGCTCCTACGAGCAGTACTTC.

The chain employs TRBV28 and TRBJ2-7; 7 bases align to TRBD1. The V segment lost 5 bases and the J segment 3 bases; nucleotides outside the gene matches: 7. CDR1 MDHEN and CDR2 SYDVKM come from the germline V gene. The CDR3 consists of 14 residues. The CDR3 sequence is CASSHRDRNYEQYF. The CDR3 DNA follows: TGTGCCAGCAGTCACCGGGACAGAAACTACGAGCAGTACTTC.

The chain recombines TRBV6-4 with TRBJ2-3; TRBD2 matches 9 bases. Germline values: CDR1 MRHNA, CDR2 SNTAGT. The CDR3 has 15 amino acids. Unmatched junction bases numbered 4, after V lost 3 bases and J lost 3 bases. CDR3 nucleotides: TGTGCCAGCAGTGAGGCGGGGGGGCTAACAGATACGCAGTATTTT. It yields the protein CASSEAGGLTDTQYF.

This chain joins TRBV4-2 and TRBJ2-5, with 11 bases identical to TRBD2. V gave up 0 bases and J gave up 5 bases; unmatched junction bases: 5. The germline CDR1 and CDR2 sequences are LGHNA and YNFKEQ. This CDR3 spans 16 amino acids. The CDR3 DNA is TGTGCCAGCAGCCAAGAGACTAGCGGGGTTGGGGAGACCCAGTACTTC. Translated, it gives CASSQETSGVGETQYF.

The J gene is TRBJ1-2, the V gene TRBV6-1, with 9 bases aligning to TRBD1. Looked up from germline, CDR1 is MNHNS and CDR2 is SASEGT. Unmatched junction bases numbered 7, after V lost 11 bases and J lost 6 bases. CDR3 length: 12 residues. CDR3 region: CAGGGTGNGYTF. CDR3 bases: TGTGCCGGGGGGGGGACAGGGAATGGCTACACCTTC.

This sequence joins TRBV29-1 and TRBJ2-1; a possible D gene is TRBD2 (6 bases). Germline CDR1 and CDR2: SQVTM and ANQGSEA. The ends were cut back, 8 bases at V and 4 bases at J, with 15 bases in the middle. This CDR3 is 13 amino acids long. The CDR3 protein is CSSSRGGYNEQFF. The CDR3 nucleotides read TGCAGCTCATCCCGTGGAGGGTACAATGAGCAGTTCTTC.

In regard to this clone: One end of the junction varies from germline; a read error may be responsible. The V gene is TRBV7-3, the J gene TRBJ2-4, with TRBD1 identical over 11 bases. This CDR3 is 16 amino acids long. Per the germline V gene, CDR1 is SGHTA and CDR2 is FQGTGA. The CDR3 loop reads CASSLTGQGAKNSQYF. In DNA form, the CDR3 reads TGTGCCAGCAGCTTAACTGGACAGGGGGCCAAAAACAGTCAGTACTTC.

The rearrangement joins TRBV6-1 to TRBJ2-7; D might be TRBD1 (6 bases). Germline-derived CDR1 and CDR2 are MNHNS and SASEGT. This CDR3 contains 15 residues. Trimming took off 6 bases at V and 0 bases at J, with 15 bases between the two ends. The CDR3 is CASSERGHVSYEQYF. CDR3 sequence (DNA): TGTGCCAGCAGCGAACGGGGACATGTCTCCTACGAGCAGTACTTC.

The rearrangement uses TRBV5-1 and TRBJ2-7; TRBD2 aligns across 11 bases. Germline V CDR1 and CDR2: SGHRS, YFSETQ. The CDR3 is made up of 16 amino acids. Trimming at V came to 4 bases and at J to 6 bases, leaving 12 bases not matched to a gene. The CDR3 region has the DNA TGCGCCAGCAGCACGGGGACTAGCGGAGGGGTGTCCGAGCAGTACTTC. Amino acid sequence: CASSTGTSGGVSEQYF.

Regarding this clone: Mismatch with germline at one junction end may stem from a read error. This sequence joins TRBV4-2 and TRBJ2-6; perhaps TRBD1 as D (5 bases). Germline V gives CDR1 LGHNA, CDR2 YNFKEQ. CDR3 length: 17 residues. Here the CDR3 DNA reads TGTGCCAGCAGCCAAGATCTGGGCAGCTCTGGGGCCAACGGCCTGACTTTC. This gives the protein CASSQDLGSSGANGLTF.

The chain employs TRBV18 and TRBJ2-7, with D unresolved. There are 13 residues in the CDR3. Trimming took 6 bases from V and 1 from J, leaving 10 bases between them. CDR1 and CDR2 from the germline V gene are KGHSH and LQKENI. CDR3 sequence reads: CASSLVLSYEQYF. In DNA, the CDR3 is TGTGCCAGCTCCCTAGTCCTGTCCTACGAGCAGTACTTC.

The rearrangement uses TRBV14 and TRBJ1-6, with D perhaps TRBD1 (6 bases). The ends were cut back, 5 bases at V and 7 bases at J, with 15 bases in the middle. Germline V gene lookup returns CDR1 SGHDN and CDR2 FVKESK. This CDR3 is 15 amino acids long. CDR3 nucleotides: TGTGCCAGCAGCTTTAACACAGGGATGAATTCACCCCTCCACTTT. Its translation: CASSFNTGMNSPLHF.

Note on this clone: Compared with germline, one end of the junction differs, possibly owing to a read error. J is TRBJ2-4 and V is TRBV2; 16 positions agree with TRBD2. Germline CDR1 and CDR2: SNHLY and FYNNEI. The CDR3 has 19 amino acids. CDR3 region: CASRKGLAGGSSGKNSQYF. For the CDR3, the DNA is TGTGCCAGCAGGAAGGGACTAGCGGGGGGGTCTAGCGGCAAAAACAGTCAGTACTTC.

This rearrangement joins TRBV2 to TRBJ1-3; the D gene is possibly TRBD1 (5 bases). Germline V gene data show CDR1 as SNHLY and CDR2 as FYNNEI. V dropped 8 bases and J dropped 0 bases, with 17 bases sitting between them. The CDR3 consists of 16 residues. The DNA for the CDR3 is TGTGCCAGCGGGCGACAGAAAAGGGCCTCTGGAAACACCATATATTTT. This encodes CASGRQKRASGNTIYF.

The chain couples TRBV9 to TRBJ2-1; D possibly corresponds to TRBD1 (5 bases). The germline CDR1 and CDR2 sequences are SGDLS and YYNGEE. This CDR3 is 16 amino acids long. Trimming cost V 4 bases and J 3 bases, with 17 bases left between them. Here the CDR3 reads CASSFFGHWIYNEQFF. Written as DNA, the CDR3 is TGTGCCAGCAGCTTCTTCGGACACTGGATCTACAATGAGCAGTTCTTC.

The rearrangement uses TRBV7-2 and TRBJ2-2; TRBD2 is a possible D gene (7 bases). CDR1 and CDR2 (germline): SGHTA, FQGNSA. The V gene lost 2 bases and the J gene lost 2 bases, with 15 bases spanning the gap. This CDR3 has 17 residues. In nucleotides, the CDR3 is TGTGCCAGCAGCTTACGGGTGGGGGGGCCCAACACCGGGGAGCTGTTTTTT. Its translation: CASSLRVGGPNTGELFF.

This sequence joins TRBV6-1 and TRBJ2-7; D gene unclear. CDR1 and CDR2 from the germline V gene are MNHNS and SASEGT. CDR3 length: 11 residues. V shed 5 bases and J shed 6 bases, with 8 bases lying between them. For the CDR3, the DNA is TGTGCCAGCAGTCTAACGCTCGAGCAGTACTTC. The encoded protein is CASSLTLEQYF.

The chain links TRBV7-9 to TRBJ1-6, with 8 bases fitting TRBD1. The CDR3 is made up of 13 amino acids. The V segment lost 6 bases and the J segment 10 bases; nucleotides outside the gene matches: 5. CDR1 and CDR2 from the germline V gene are SEHNR and FQNEAQ (reference sequence). In DNA form, the CDR3 reads TGTGCCAGCAGTTTGACAGGGGAATCACCCCTCCACTTT. It is translated as CASSLTGESPLHF.

The chain carries TRBV25-1 and TRBJ1-2, with D unresolved. The CDR3 covers 14 residues. Germline V gene sequence: CDR1 MGHDK, CDR2 SYGVNS. V was clipped by 2 bases and J by 4 bases, with 11 bases between them. Here the CDR3 DNA reads TGTGCCAGCAGTGAACCGGGAGATCCCTATGGCTACACCTTC. Translating gives CASSEPGDPYGYTF.

The table lists this clone with a few counts. This sequence joins TRBV15 and TRBJ2-3; D perhaps matches TRBD1 (6 bases). This CDR3 has 12 amino acids. Germline assignment: CDR1 LNHNV and CDR2 YYDKDF (reference sequence). V lost 5 bases and J 8 bases, leaving 11 bases between the germline ends. CDR3 loop: CATSANRATQYF. The CDR3 DNA reads TGTGCCACCAGCGCCAACAGGGCTACGCAGTATTTT.

V is TRBV2 and J is TRBJ1-6; 7 bases match TRBD1. The germline V gene has CDR1 SNHLY and CDR2 FYNNEI. There are 14 residues in the CDR3. The ends lost 6 bases at V and 15 bases at J; junction bases unmatched: 14. CDR3 in amino acids: CASSDSGTVPSLHF. The CDR3 coding sequence is TGTGCCAGCAGCGACTCCGGGACAGTACCTAGCCTCCACTTT.

The genes are TRBV10-1 and TRBJ2-1, with TRBD2 matching 8 bases. The CDR3 runs to 12 residues. Germline CDR1 reads WNHNN; CDR2 reads SYGVQD (reference sequence). V was pared by 6 bases and J by 9 bases, with 4 bases of the junction left unmatched. The CDR3, as DNA: TGCGCCAGCAGCCCGGGAGGGGCTGAGCAGTTCTTC. Protein product: CASSPGGAEQFF.

In its sample, this clone was seen once. V is TRBV28 and J is TRBJ1-5, with 8 bases lining up with TRBD1. Germline lookup yields CDR1 MDHEN and CDR2 SYDVKM. The CDR3 spans 14 residues. With V trimmed by 6 bases and J by 6 bases, 7 bases remained unmatched. CDR3 DNA: TGTGCCAGCAGCACAGGGGGTATGGCTCAGCCCCAGCATTTT. Protein: CASSTGGMAQPQHF.

The J gene is TRBJ1-4, the V gene TRBV6-5; no clear D. Trimming took 6 bases from V and 8 from J, leaving 16 bases between them. CDR1 and CDR2 (germline): MNHEY, SVGAGI. There are 14 residues in the CDR3. Written as DNA, the CDR3 is TGTGCCAGCAGCAACAGCCGAATATCAGAAAAACTGTTTTTT. This sequence encodes CASSNSRISEKLFF.

This sequence joins TRBV10-2 and TRBJ1-3; D not certain. The V and J ends lost 4 bases and 0 bases respectively, with 10 bases between them. This CDR3 has 15 residues. The germline V gene has CDR1 WSHSY and CDR2 SAAADI. DNA of the CDR3: TGCGCCAGCAGTGCGGAGGGAAACTCTGGAAACACCATATATTTT. The encoded protein is CASSAEGNSGNTIYF.

J is TRBJ1-5 and V is TRBV6-4, with 9 bases fitting TRBD1. Germline CDR1 reads MRHNA; CDR2 reads SNTAGT. V dropped 2 bases and J dropped 7; count of bases not matched to a gene: 24. This CDR3 contains 21 residues. This CDR3 is CASSDLLPGQGQLVGTQPQHF. DNA for the CDR3: TGTGCCAGCAGTGACCTTCTCCCGGGACAGGGTCAATTAGTGGGGACCCAGCCCCAGCATTTT.

V is TRBV2 and J is TRBJ1-2; D is undetermined. Trimming stripped 3 bases from V and 8 bases from J, with 10 bases between. In germline, CDR1 is SNHLY, CDR2 FYNNEI. This CDR3 comprises 12 residues. The CDR3 region has the DNA TGTGCCAGCAGTGATAGATCCGCGGGCTACACCTTC. This translates into CASSDRSAGYTF.

The chain links TRBV4-1 to TRBJ1-5, with a tentative D call TRBD1 (5 bases). This CDR3 has 14 residues. V was shortened by 2 bases and J by 3 bases, with 8 bases between the two germline ends. Germline-derived CDR1 and CDR2 are MGHRA and YSYEKL. CDR3: CASSQPGVNQPQHF. The DNA for the CDR3 is TGCGCCAGCAGCCAACCGGGGGTCAATCAGCCCCAGCATTTT.